This T cell receptor beta chain is from a study of blood T cells in healthy people across ages. Study-level results: Significant beta diversity loss was already apparent by age roughly 38, declining roughly linearly.

Points on this clonotype: The antigen is undetermined.

V was pared by 6 bases and J by 5 bases, with 4 bases of the junction left unmatched. Germline V gene sequence: CDR1 ENHRY, CDR2 SYGVKD. This CDR3 is 13 amino acids long. Together with a sample-barcoded 5' primer, a J-beta primer mix was included in a second PCR lasting about 7 to 11 cycles. TCRdb reanalysed the 5' RACE reads using MiXCR and keeps one entry per CDR3 protein. The sample yields some 560,000 distinct CDR3 sequences, roughly a quarter seen once. A further study also used this sample, focusing on T cells of mothers and their children. That paper notes: For the second PCR, the M1S primer put in sample barcodes and 2-4 random nucleotides. Relative to unrelated pairs, biologically related mother-child dyads exhibited marginally greater, non-significant overlap.

The rearrangement links TRBV10-3 to TRBJ2-1, with TRBD1 identical over 7 bases. This sequence was found in a boy aged 2 to 9 in good health. Sequences were obtained from blood. CDR3: CAIRKGQDNEQFF. CDR3 sequence (DNA): TGTGCCATCAGGAAAGGACAGGACAATGAGCAGTTCTTC.